Listed here are 13 T cell receptor beta chains from one sample, sequenced in a study of post-analysis software for immune sequencing data. The authors incorporated unique molecular identifiers into the TCR beta cDNA libraries. MiXCR, applied by TCRdb to the PCR reads, yields one record per CDR3 protein. The table includes some 700,000 distinct CDR3 sequences, roughly three fifths detected once. The antigens these receptors bind are not known. Study-wide points: Five or six TRBV segments were more frequent in patients than controls; TRBV5-6, TRBV5-1 and TRBV20-1 belonged to this group.

Specimen: blood. These receptors were obtained from a girl aged 2 to 10 with multiple sclerosis.

This chain connects TRBV11-2 to TRBJ2-3; the D gene is possibly TRBD1 (5 bases). V lost 5 bases, J lost 3 bases, and 12 bases lay in between. The CDR3 has 14 residues. Germline CDR1 is SGHAT and CDR2 is FQNNGV. The CDR3 spells CASSPPQGTDTQYF. CDR3 in DNA: TGTGCCAGCAGCCCACCGCAGGGAACAGATACGCAGTATTTT.

V and J are TRBV7-9 and TRBJ2-7, with D perhaps matching TRBD1 (6 bases). The CDR3 is 16 amino acids. Germline CDR1 reads SEHNR; CDR2 reads FQNEAQ (reference sequence). V lost 5 bases and J lost 7, with 24 bases in between. The CDR3: CASSLTLTTGSGEQYF. The CDR3 DNA is TGTGCCAGCAGCCTGACCCTTACGACAGGCTCCGGGGAGCAGTACTTC.

CDR3 nucleotides: TGTGCCATCCAGATAGCGGGAGTTAACCATGAGCAGTTCTTC. Protein product: CAIQIAGVNHEQFF. This chain links TRBV7-2 with TRBJ2-1; 9 bases align to TRBD2. The CDR3 is 14 amino acids. Unmatched junction bases numbered 12, after V lost 10 bases and J lost 8 bases. From germline, CDR1 is SGHTA and CDR2 FQGNSA.

This chain connects TRBV6-5 to TRBJ2-1; 13 bases line up with TRBD2. The CDR3 runs 16 residues. Trimming cost V 5 bases and J 8 bases; bases outside gene matches: 9. Germline CDR1 MNHEY, CDR2 SVGAGI. CDR3 in amino acids: CASSRPGLAGAHEQFF. The CDR3 region has the DNA TGTGCCAGCAGTCGACCCGGACTAGCGGGAGCCCATGAGCAGTTCTTC.

This chain joins TRBV7-2 and TRBJ2-5; D uncertain. This CDR3 contains 16 residues. CDR1 SGHTA and CDR2 FQGNSA come from the germline V gene. The germline V and J ends were trimmed by 3 bases and 5 bases, with 19 bases remaining between them. CDR3 amino acids: CASSLLASSPMETQYF. CDR3 nucleotides: TGTGCCAGCAGCTTGTTGGCGAGTTCCCCGATGGAGACCCAGTACTTC.

The V call is TRBV29-1, the J call TRBJ2-3; D unclear. This CDR3 is 12 amino acids long. Trimming cost V 6 bases and J 3 bases, with 10 bases left between them. Germline lookup yields CDR1 SQVTM and CDR2 ANQGSEA. CDR3 residues: CSVVTVTDTQYF. CDR3 nucleotides: TGCAGCGTGGTCACAGTTACAGATACGCAGTATTTT.

This chain joins TRBV11-2 and TRBJ2-1; 13 nucleotides agree with TRBD2. The CDR3 has 19 residues. Germline trimming cut 3 bases from V and 0 bases from J; bases unmatched to any gene: 8. Germline CDR1 is SGHAT and CDR2 is FQNNGV. CDR3 sequence (DNA): TGTGCCAGCAGCTTCGGACTAGCGGGAGTATCAAGCTCCTACAATGAGCAGTTCTTC. Its translation: CASSFGLAGVSSSYNEQFF.

V is TRBV12-3 or TRBV12-4 and J is TRBJ2-7; TRBD2 is a possible D gene (5 bases). The length of the CDR3 is 13 residues. V was clipped by 8 bases and J by 6 bases, with 17 bases between them. CDR3 DNA: TGTGCCAGCTCCGAGGGCCACCCCTCCGAGCAGTACTTC. It yields the protein CASSEGHPSEQYF.

J is TRBJ2-7 and V is TRBV12-3 or TRBV12-4, with TRBD2 matching 14 bases. The J call could be wrong; TRBJ2-5 is a better fit for the DNA end. This CDR3 has 15 amino acids. CDR3 sequence: CASRETSGGEETQYF. DNA for the CDR3: TGTGCCAGCAGAGAGACTAGCGGGGGGGAGGAGACCCAGTACTTC.

The genes are TRBV7-9 and TRBJ2-6; maybe TRBD1 (6 bases). The CDR3 has 19 residues. Trimming shortened V by 4 bases and J by 3 bases, and 22 bases separated the two germline ends. Per the germline V gene, CDR1 is SEHNR and CDR2 is FQNEAQ (reference sequence). This chain's CDR3 is CASSSVTGLEGHGANVLTF. The CDR3, as DNA: TGTGCCAGCAGCTCCGTTACAGGGTTGGAAGGCCATGGGGCCAACGTCCTGACTTTC.

The chain carries TRBV20-1 and TRBJ2-7, with 8 positions matching TRBD2. Germline CDR1 reads DFQATT; CDR2 reads SNEGSKA (reference sequence). CDR3 length equals 13 residues. Trimming removed 6 bases from V and 6 bases from J; junction bases left unmatched: 10. The CDR3 DNA sequence: TGCAGTGCGGTTAGCGGGATCGAGGGCGAGCAGTACTTC. Translated: CSAVSGIEGEQYF.

V usage is TRBV5-6 and J usage is TRBJ2-1, with TRBD2 matching over 8 bases. Germline-derived CDR1 and CDR2 are SGHDT and YYEEEE. The J segment lost 10 bases and the V segment lost 0 bases, leaving 9 bases of the junction unmatched. The CDR3 runs to 15 residues. The CDR3 here is CASSLGGRPLGEQFF. CDR3 in DNA: TGTGCCAGCAGCTTGGGCGGGAGGCCCCTCGGGGAGCAGTTCTTC.

The gene calls are TRBV28 and TRBJ2-7; D gene unclear. This CDR3 region has 12 residues. V gave up 8 bases and J gave up 5 bases, with 13 bases separating them. Germline assignment: CDR1 MDHEN and CDR2 SYDVKM. The CDR3 DNA sequence: TGTGCCAGCGGCCGTTCTAGTGACGAGCAGTACTTC. The encoded protein is CASGRSSDEQYF.